This paragraph covers one TCR beta chain sequence. What it recognizes is unknown. From germline, CDR1 is SGHNT and CDR2 YENEEA. The CDR3 is 15 residues long. V dropped 0 bases and J dropped 4; count of bases not matched to a gene: 2. The data are from a study of T cell responses to AZD1222 COVID-19 vaccine. Study-level points and caveats: Across the whole spike, CD4 TCRs peaked at regions 160-218 and 743-854.

Sequencing used immunoSEQ multiplex PCR; TCRdb keeps in-frame clones, though not all of them. The table includes some 150,000 clones, 86% detected once. The origin of this receptor is an adult in good health. The sample in question was peripheral blood, obtained on day 0 of MenACWY control vaccination. This chain joins TRBV11-3 and TRBJ2-5, with 10 bases identical to TRBD2. CDR3 nucleotides: TGTGCCAGCAGCTTAGACCTAGCGGGAGCAGAGACCCAGTACTTC. Translating gives CASSLDLAGAETQYF.